This T cell receptor (beta chain) was sequenced in a study of regulatory T cells in long-lasting Graves disease. This clonotype was recorded at least ten times. Its antigen is unknown. Germline lookup yields CDR1 SQVTM and CDR2 ANQGSEA. The V end lost 8 bases, the J end lost 5 bases, and 21 bases lay between the germline ends. The CDR3 covers 14 residues. The sample's time point: newly diagnosed GD, antithyroid drugs for less than 3 months. Generation of the TCR library employed RNA extracted from PBMCs. Diagnosis followed American Thyroid Association guidelines for Graves' disease. Overall study findings and caveats: Fewer public clonotypes were shared by new patients (around 960) than by persistent patients (about 2,800).

Arm-PCR of CDR3 regions with iRepertoire HTBI primers generated TCR beta libraries. One entry per CDR3 protein results from TCRdb running MiXCR on the multiplex PCR reads. The table has under 800,000 distinct CDR3 sequences, approximately 15% seen once. A further study also used this sample, focusing on T cells in Graves' hyperthyroidism and ophthalmopathy. Turning to that study: Hyperthyroidism in the patients, aged 18 to 65, was newly diagnosed and under 2 months in duration.

This TCR was sampled from a young woman with Graves disease. The source was peripheral blood mononuclear cells (PBMCs), collected at new diagnosis, from a patient treated with antithyroid drugs. J is TRBJ2-5 and V is TRBV29-1; tentative D call: TRBD1 (6 bases). CDR3 protein: CSFLRGSRGETQYF. The DNA for the CDR3 is TGCAGCTTCCTGAGGGGGTCGAGGGGGGAGACCCAGTACTTC.